This entry lists 3 T cell receptor beta chains sequenced from one sample in a study of radiotherapy plus CTLA-4 blockade in lung cancer (dated by TCRdb to the late 2010s). Libraries were constructed by the immunoSEQ multiplex PCR assay. What TCRdb holds here is the immuneACCESS table cut down to in-frame rearrangements. Part of the clones is not present; checked against another copy, under half of the missing clones reflect an unresolved V gene, and the others are unexplained. Within this sample are approximately 85,000 clones, with roughly 86% of them counted one time only. Together, the top ten hold 2% to 2.5% of the sample. The sequencing used peripheral blood, collected from a patient treated with radiotherapy plus ipilimumab. These TCRs come from a human donor with non-small cell lung cancer who had a partial response to radiotherapy plus ipilimumab.

This rearrangement joins TRBV19 to TRBJ2-2; 9 bases fit TRBD2. From germline, CDR1 is LNHDA and CDR2 SQIVND (reference sequence). The CDR3 runs to 14 residues. With V trimmed by 6 bases and J by 5 bases, 4 bases remained unmatched. The CDR3 DNA reads TGTGCCAGTAGCCCGGGACTAGCTACCGGGGAGCTGTTTTTT. This gives the protein CASSPGLATGELFF.

J is TRBJ2-7 and V is TRBV5-4; D is unclear. Germline CDR1 is SGHNT and CDR2 is YYREEE (reference sequence). V was trimmed by 2 bases and J by 0 bases, leaving 9 bases between them. This CDR3 spans 14 amino acids. In nucleotides, the CDR3 is TGTGCCAGCAGCTTCTCACCTAGCTCCTACGAGCAGTACTTC. Its translation: CASSFSPSSYEQYF.

This rearrangement joins TRBV9 to TRBJ2-1, with 14 nucleotides matching TRBD2. V lost 1 base, J lost 1 base, and 10 bases stayed unmatched. CDR1 SGDLS and CDR2 YYNGEE come from the germline V gene. The length of the CDR3 is 20 residues. Written as DNA, the CDR3 is TGTGCCAGCAGCGTACTAGGGGGACTAGCGGGAGCCAGGTCCTACAATGAGCAGTTCTTC. It codes for CASSVLGGLAGARSYNEQFF.